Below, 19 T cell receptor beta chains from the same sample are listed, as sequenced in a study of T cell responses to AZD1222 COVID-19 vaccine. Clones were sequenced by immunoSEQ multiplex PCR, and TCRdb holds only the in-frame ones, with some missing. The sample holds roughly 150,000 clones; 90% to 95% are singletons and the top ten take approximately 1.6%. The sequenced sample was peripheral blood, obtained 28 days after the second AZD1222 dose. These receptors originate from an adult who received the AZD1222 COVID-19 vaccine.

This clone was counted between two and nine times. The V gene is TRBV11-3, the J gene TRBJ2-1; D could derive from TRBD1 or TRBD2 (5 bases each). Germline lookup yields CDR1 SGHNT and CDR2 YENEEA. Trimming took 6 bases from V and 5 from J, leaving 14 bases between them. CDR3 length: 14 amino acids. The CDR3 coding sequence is TGTGCCAGCAGTTCTCCTTGGGGGAACAATGAGCAGTTCTTC. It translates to CASSSPWGNNEQFF.

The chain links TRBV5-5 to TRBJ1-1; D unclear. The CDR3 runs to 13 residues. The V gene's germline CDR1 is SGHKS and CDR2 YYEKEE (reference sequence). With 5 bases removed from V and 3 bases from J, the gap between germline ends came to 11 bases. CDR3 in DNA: TGTGCCAGCAGACCTTATCCCGACACTGAAGCTTTCTTT. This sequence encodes CASRPYPDTEAFF.

In nucleotides, the CDR3 is TGTGCCAGCAGCCGACAGACTAGCGGGGGAAGGGATACGCAGTATTTT. As protein: CASSRQTSGGRDTQYF. The gene calls are TRBV27 and TRBJ2-3, with TRBD2 matching over 12 bases. The CDR3 loop spans 16 amino acids. The V gene's germline CDR1 is MNHEY and CDR2 SMNVEV (reference sequence). Trimming took 6 bases from V and 6 from J; bases not matched to a gene: 10.

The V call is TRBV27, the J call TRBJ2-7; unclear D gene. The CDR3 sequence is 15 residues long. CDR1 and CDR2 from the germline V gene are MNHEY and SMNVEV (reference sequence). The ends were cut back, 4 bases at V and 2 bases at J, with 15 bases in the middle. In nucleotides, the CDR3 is TGTGCCAGCAGTTCCCCCCTGAGTAGAGCCTACGAGCAGTACTTC. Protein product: CASSSPLSRAYEQYF.

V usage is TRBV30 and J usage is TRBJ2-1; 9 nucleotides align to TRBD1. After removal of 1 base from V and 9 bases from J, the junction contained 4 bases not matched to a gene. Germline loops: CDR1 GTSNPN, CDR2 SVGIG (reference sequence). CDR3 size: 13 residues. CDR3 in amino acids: CAWSGGQGFEQFF. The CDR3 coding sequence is TGTGCCTGGAGTGGGGGACAGGGTTTTGAGCAGTTCTTC. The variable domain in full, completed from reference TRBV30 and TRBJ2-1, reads SQTIHQWPATLVQPVGSPLSLECTVEGTSNPNLYWYRQAAGRGLQLLFYSVGIGQISSEVPQNLSASRPQDRQFILSSKKLLLSDSGFYLCAWSGGQGFEQFFGPGTRLTVL.

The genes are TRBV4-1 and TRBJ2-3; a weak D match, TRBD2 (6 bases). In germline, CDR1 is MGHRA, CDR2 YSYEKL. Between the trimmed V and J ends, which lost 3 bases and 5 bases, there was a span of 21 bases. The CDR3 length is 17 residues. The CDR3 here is CASSHHRWGDKEDTQYF. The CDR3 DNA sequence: TGCGCCAGCAGCCACCACCGGTGGGGGGATAAGGAAGATACGCAGTATTTT.

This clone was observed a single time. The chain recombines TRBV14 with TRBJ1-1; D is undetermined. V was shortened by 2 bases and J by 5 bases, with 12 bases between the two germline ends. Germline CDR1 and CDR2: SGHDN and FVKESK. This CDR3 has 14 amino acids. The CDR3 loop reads CASSQFRGTTEAFF. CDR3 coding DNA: TGTGCCAGCAGCCAATTCCGGGGAACAACTGAAGCTTTCTTT.

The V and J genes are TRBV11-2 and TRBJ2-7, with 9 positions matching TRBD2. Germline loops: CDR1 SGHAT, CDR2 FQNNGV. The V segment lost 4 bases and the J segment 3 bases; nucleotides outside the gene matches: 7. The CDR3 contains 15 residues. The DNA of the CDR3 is TGTGCCAGCAGCTCGTCTCGAGCGGGGGGCTACGAGCAGTACTTC. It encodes CASSSSRAGGYEQYF.

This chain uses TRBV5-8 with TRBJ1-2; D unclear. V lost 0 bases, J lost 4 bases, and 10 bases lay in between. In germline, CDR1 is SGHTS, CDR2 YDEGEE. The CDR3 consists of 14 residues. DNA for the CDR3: TGTGCCAGCAGCTTGGGGAACCCGAGCTATGGCTACACCTTC. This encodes CASSLGNPSYGYTF.

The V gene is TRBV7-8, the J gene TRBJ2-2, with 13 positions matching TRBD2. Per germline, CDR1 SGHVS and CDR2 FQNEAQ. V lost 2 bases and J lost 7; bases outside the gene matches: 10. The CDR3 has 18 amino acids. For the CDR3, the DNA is TGTGCCAGCAGCTTACTTAGGACTAGCGGGAGTTGGGGCGGGGAGCTGTTTTTT. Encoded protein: CASSLLRTSGSWGGELFF.

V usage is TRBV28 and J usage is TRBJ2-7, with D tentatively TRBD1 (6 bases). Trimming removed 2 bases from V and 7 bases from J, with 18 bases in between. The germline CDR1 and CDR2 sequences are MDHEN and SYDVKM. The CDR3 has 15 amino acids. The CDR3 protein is CASSLTPQGPGEQYF. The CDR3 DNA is TGTGCCAGCAGTTTAACTCCCCAGGGGCCTGGAGAGCAGTACTTC.

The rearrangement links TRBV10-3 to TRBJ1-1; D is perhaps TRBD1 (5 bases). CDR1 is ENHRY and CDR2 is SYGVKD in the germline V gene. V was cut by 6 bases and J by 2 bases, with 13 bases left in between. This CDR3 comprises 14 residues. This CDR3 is CAISVGEANTEAFF. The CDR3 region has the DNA TGTGCCATCAGCGTAGGGGAAGCAAACACTGAAGCTTTCTTT.

The DNA for the CDR3 is TGTGCCACCAGCAGAGAGGCTGACCACACTGAAGCTTTCTTT. Amino acids: CATSREADHTEAFF. V gene TRBV15 combines with J gene TRBJ1-1; D uncertain. The CDR3 has 14 amino acids. Per germline, CDR1 LNHNV and CDR2 YYDKDF (reference sequence). V lost 0 bases, J lost 3 bases, and 8 bases lay in between. The whole variable domain, remainder taken from reference TRBV15 and TRBJ1-1, is DAMVIQNPRYQVTQFGKPVTLSCSQTLNHNVMYWYQQKSSQAPKLLFHYYDKDFNNEADTPDNFQSRRPNTSFCFLDIRSPGLGDTAMYLCATSREADHTEAFFGQGTRLTVV.

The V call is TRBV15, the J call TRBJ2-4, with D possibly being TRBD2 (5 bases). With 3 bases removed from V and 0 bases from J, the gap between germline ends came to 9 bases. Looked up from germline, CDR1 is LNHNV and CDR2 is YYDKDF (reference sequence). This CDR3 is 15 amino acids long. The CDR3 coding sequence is TGTGCCACCAGCAGTCCGGGGATAGCCAAAAACATTCAGTACTTC. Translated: CATSSPGIAKNIQYF.

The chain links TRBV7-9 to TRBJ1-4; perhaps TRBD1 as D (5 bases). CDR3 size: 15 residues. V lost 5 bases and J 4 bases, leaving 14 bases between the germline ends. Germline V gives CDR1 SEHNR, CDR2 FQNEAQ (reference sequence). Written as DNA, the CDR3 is TGTGCCAGCAGCCATTTGGGGCAGTTTAATGAAAAACTGTTTTTT. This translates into CASSHLGQFNEKLFF.

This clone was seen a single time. The CDR3 bases are TGTGCCAGCAGGTGGGGGAAGAACACCGGGGAGCTGTTTTTT. Translated: CASRWGKNTGELFF. The V and J genes are TRBV28 and TRBJ2-2, with D possibly called TRBD1 or TRBD2 (5 bases each). Germline CDR1 MDHEN, CDR2 SYDVKM. The CDR3 loop spans 14 amino acids. V was clipped by 6 bases and J by 1 base, with 9 bases between them.

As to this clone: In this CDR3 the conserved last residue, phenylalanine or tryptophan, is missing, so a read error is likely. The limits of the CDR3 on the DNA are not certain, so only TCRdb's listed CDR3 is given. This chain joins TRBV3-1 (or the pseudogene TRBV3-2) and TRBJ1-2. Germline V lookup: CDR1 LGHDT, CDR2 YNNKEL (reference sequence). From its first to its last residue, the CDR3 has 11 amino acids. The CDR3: CASSQDRVAAM.

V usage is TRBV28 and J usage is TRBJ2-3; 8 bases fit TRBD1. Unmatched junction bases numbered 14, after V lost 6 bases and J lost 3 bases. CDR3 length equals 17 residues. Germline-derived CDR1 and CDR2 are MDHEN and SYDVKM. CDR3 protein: CASSTPHRTGWTDTQYF. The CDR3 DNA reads TGTGCCAGCAGCACCCCTCACCGGACAGGGTGGACAGATACGCAGTATTTT. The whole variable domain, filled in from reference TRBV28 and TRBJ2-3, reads DVKVTQSSRYLVKRTGEKVFLECVQDMDHENMFWYRQDPGLGLRLIYFSYDVKMKEKGDIPEGYSVSREKKERFSLILESASTNQTSMYLCASSTPHRTGWTDTQYFGPGTRLTVL.

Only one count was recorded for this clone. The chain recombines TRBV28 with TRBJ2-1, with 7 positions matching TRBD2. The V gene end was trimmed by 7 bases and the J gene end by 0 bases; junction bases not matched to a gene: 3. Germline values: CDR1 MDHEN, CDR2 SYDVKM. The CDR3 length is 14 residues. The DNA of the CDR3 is TGTGCCAGCAAAGCGGGACCCTCCTACAATGAGCAGTTCTTC. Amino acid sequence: CASKAGPSYNEQFF.